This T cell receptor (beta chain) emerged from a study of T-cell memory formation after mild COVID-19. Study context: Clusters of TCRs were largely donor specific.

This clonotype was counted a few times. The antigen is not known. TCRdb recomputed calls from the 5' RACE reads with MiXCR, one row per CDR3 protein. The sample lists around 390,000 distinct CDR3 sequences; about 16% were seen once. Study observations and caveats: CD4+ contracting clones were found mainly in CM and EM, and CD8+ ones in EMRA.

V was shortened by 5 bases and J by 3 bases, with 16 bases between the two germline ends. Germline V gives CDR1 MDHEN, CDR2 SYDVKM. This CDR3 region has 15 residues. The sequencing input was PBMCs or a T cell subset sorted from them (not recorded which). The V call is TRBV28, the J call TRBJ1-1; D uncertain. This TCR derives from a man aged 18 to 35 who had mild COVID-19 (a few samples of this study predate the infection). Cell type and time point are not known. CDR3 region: CASSPHSAGYTEAFF. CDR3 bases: TGTGCCAGCAGTCCCCACTCCGCAGGATACACTGAAGCTTTCTTT.